This T cell receptor beta chain was recorded in a study of PD-L1 blockade in urothelial cancer. Study-wide background: The analyses of blood took place 3 weeks (second dose) and 6 weeks after treatment start. Across blood samples, T cells had a median count of about 140,000.

TCRdb's table, derived via immunoSEQ multiplex PCR, lists solely in-frame clones and lacks some. The data show 71,000 or so clones, 70% to 90% seen once. The CDR3 sequence is 16 residues long. Germline loops: CDR1 SGHRS, CDR2 YFSETQ. V was clipped by 0 bases and J by 2 bases; unmatched bases: 6. This chain links TRBV5-1 with TRBJ2-5, with TRBD2 identical over 8 bases. The sample was PBMCs, taken around atezolizumab (anti-PD-L1) treatment. The source is a man in his 60s with urothelial cancer. The DNA for the CDR3 is TGCGCCAGCAGCTTGGCCGGGACTAGTTATCAAGAGACCCAGTACTTC. Translation gives CASSLAGTSYQETQYF.